The subject of this entry is one TCR beta chain. The target antigen is unknown. Through a sample-barcoded 5' primer and a J-beta primer mix, a second PCR was run for 7 to 11 cycles. Per sample, CDR3-containing paired-end reads numbered at least 2.5 million. TCRdb redid the calling of the 5' RACE reads with MiXCR, one entry per CDR3 protein. The data contain under 1,000,000 distinct CDR3 sequences, 46% of them singletons. The record originates from a study of blood T cells in healthy people across ages. Findings of the study overall: Age brought a roughly linear fall in TCR beta diversity measured per million T cells. Because donor CMV status was unknown, expanded clonotype changes were possibly confounded. Naive CD4+ cells and diversity were both higher in long-lived donors than in aged donors.

The length of the CDR3 is 14 residues. CDR1 and CDR2 from the germline V gene are SEHNR and FQNEAQ (reference sequence). The gene calls are TRBV7-9 and TRBJ2-7; a weak D match, TRBD1 (5 bases). The DNA end lines up better with TRBJ2-5; the J call may be wrong. This clonotype was obtained from a man older than 75 in good health. Material: blood. This CDR3 is CASSLGADQETQYF. The CDR3 DNA is TGTGCCAGCAGCCTAGGGGCAGACCAAGAGACCCAGTACTTC.